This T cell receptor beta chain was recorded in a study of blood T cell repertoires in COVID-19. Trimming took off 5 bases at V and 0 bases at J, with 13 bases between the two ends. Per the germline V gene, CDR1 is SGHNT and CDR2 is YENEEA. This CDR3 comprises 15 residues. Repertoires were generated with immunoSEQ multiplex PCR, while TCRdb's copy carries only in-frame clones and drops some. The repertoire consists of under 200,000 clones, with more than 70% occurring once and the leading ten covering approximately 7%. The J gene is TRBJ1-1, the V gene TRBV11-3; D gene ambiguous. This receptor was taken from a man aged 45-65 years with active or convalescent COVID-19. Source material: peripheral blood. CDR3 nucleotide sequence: TGTGCCAGCAGCCCCGGAGGGCGGTTGAACACTGAAGCTTTCTTT. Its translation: CASSPGGRLNTEAFF.